The 24 T cell receptor beta chains below were found in one sample sequenced in a study of T cell repertoires in cytomegalovirus infection. Antigens of these TCRs are unknown. TCRdb re-called the reads through MiXCR, storing one row per CDR3 protein. Of a few hundred thousand distinct CDR3 sequences in the sample, about 40% were seen once. The sequences come from cultured PBMCs, collected from culture after CMV antigen stimulation. Source of these receptors: a human donor in good health (CMV status not recorded). Some clones in this sample may be carry-over from other donors' samples.

The gene calls are TRBV20-1 and TRBJ1-6; a weak D match, TRBD1 (5 bases). The CDR3 is 15 amino acids. Trimming stripped 6 bases from V and 9 bases from J, with 21 bases between. Per germline, CDR1 DFQATT and CDR2 SNEGSKA (reference sequence). The CDR3 spells CSAQLSGTAISPLHF. For the CDR3, the DNA is TGCAGTGCACAGCTGTCCGGGACGGCGATTTCACCCCTCCACTTT.

The chain joins TRBV12-3 or TRBV12-4 to TRBJ2-7, with TRBD2 matching over 8 bases. J was trimmed by 0 bases and V by 5 bases; bases with no gene match: 12. The CDR3 is 17 amino acids. CDR3 sequence (DNA): TGTGCCAGCAGTCCCACTAGCGGTACTGGGGGCTCCTACGAGCAGTACTTC. It codes for CASSPTSGTGGSYEQYF.

The rearrangement joins TRBV3-1 to TRBJ1-2, with 7 bases aligning to TRBD1. J was trimmed by 7 bases and V by 0 bases; bases with no gene match: 2. This CDR3 region has 13 residues. Germline V gives CDR1 LGHDT, CDR2 YNNKEL (reference sequence). The CDR3 is CASSQEGGRGYTF. For the CDR3, the DNA is TGTGCCAGCAGCCAAGAAGGGGGCCGTGGCTACACCTTC.

This chain connects TRBV11-2 to TRBJ2-5; 12 bases align to TRBD2. Germline CDR1 reads SGHAT; CDR2 reads FQNNGV. V was pared by 5 bases and J by 4 bases, with 14 bases of the junction left unmatched. The CDR3 consists of 18 residues. The CDR3 region has the DNA TGTGCCAGCAGCCAACCAGAAGGACTAGCGGGGAATTCAGAGACCCAGTACTTC. Protein product: CASSQPEGLAGNSETQYF.

V and J are TRBV4-3 and TRBJ1-2, with 8 bases identical to TRBD1. Germline lookup yields CDR1 LGHNA and CDR2 YSLEER. CDR3 size: 17 residues. The V and J ends lost 1 base and 4 bases, in that order; junction bases with no gene match: 11. The CDR3 is CASSQGYRTGFVYGYTF. The CDR3 DNA sequence: TGCGCCAGCAGCCAAGGGTACCGGACAGGGTTCGTCTATGGCTACACCTTC.

This clonotype came up a few times. The V gene is TRBV25-1, the J gene TRBJ2-5; 9 positions match TRBD1. With V trimmed by 6 bases and J by 5 bases, 1 base remained unmatched. This CDR3 comprises 12 residues. Per germline, CDR1 MGHDK and CDR2 SYGVNS. CDR3 region: CASRGQGETQYF. In nucleotides, the CDR3 is TGTGCCAGCAGAGGACAGGGGGAGACCCAGTACTTC.

Only a few counts were recorded for this clonotype. V gene TRBV7-2 combines with J gene TRBJ2-6; 9 bases are shared with TRBD1. CDR1 is SGHTA, CDR2 FQGNSA, per germline. This CDR3 is 15 amino acids long. The ends lost 3 bases at V and 5 bases at J; junction bases unmatched: 2. CDR3 in amino acids: CASSFTGGRANVLTF. CDR3 DNA sequence: TGTGCCAGCAGCTTCACAGGGGGCAGGGCCAACGTCCTGACTTTC.

As for this clonotype: A read error may produce the germline difference seen at one junction end. The J gene is TRBJ1-1, the V gene TRBV15; TRBD1 matches 9 bases. Germline V gene data show CDR1 as LNHNV and CDR2 as YYDKDF (reference sequence). The CDR3 is made up of 14 amino acids. CDR3 sequence (DNA): TGTGCCACCAGCGGAGACAGGGGGTACACTGAAGCTTTCTTT. It encodes CATSGDRGYTEAFF.

In the case of this clonotype: A much larger clone differs from this one at a single base, so this may be a read error. The chain links TRBV7-2 to TRBJ2-7; D possibly corresponds to TRBD2 (5 bases). This CDR3 has 15 residues. Trimming left V 1 base short and J 3 bases short, with 13 bases between. Germline CDR1 reads SGHTA; CDR2 reads FQGNSA. The CDR3 DNA is TGTGCCAGCAGCTTAGGTCCAGCGGTTCACTACGAGCAGTACTTC. Protein: CASSLGPAVHYEQYF.

The chain carries TRBV7-2 and TRBJ2-3; TRBD2 agrees at 9 bases. Unmatched junction bases numbered 7, after V lost 3 bases and J lost 6 bases. The germline V gene encodes CDR1 SGHTA and CDR2 FQGNSA. This CDR3 comprises 15 residues. The CDR3 DNA follows: TGTGCCAGCAGCTTGGCGGGAGGGGGGGAGGATACGCAGTATTTT. Translated: CASSLAGGGEDTQYF.

The gene calls are TRBV6-1 and TRBJ2-7; D unclear. V was clipped by 6 bases and J by 1 base, with 13 bases between them. The CDR3 spans 14 residues. Germline values: CDR1 MNHNS, CDR2 SASEGT. CDR3 nucleotide sequence: TGTGCCAGCAGGGCCGGGCCCCTATCCTACGAGCAGTACTTC. It is translated as CASRAGPLSYEQYF.

This clonotype was picked up a small number of times. This chain connects TRBV7-8 to TRBJ2-5, with D possibly TRBD1 on 5 matching bases. Trimming left V 5 bases short and J 5 bases short, with 21 bases between. Germline values: CDR1 SGHVS, CDR2 FQNEAQ. CDR3 length: 16 residues. The CDR3 coding sequence is TGTGCCAGCAGCCCCCCACAAGGGGCCCGATTGGAGACCCAGTACTTC. Amino acids: CASSPPQGARLETQYF.

For this clonotype: Sequence at one end of the junction differs from germline and may be a read error. The DNA of the CDR3 is TGTTCATTTGGGGGAGCTACTGAAGCTTTCTTT. This translates into CSFGGATEAFF. The V and J genes are TRBV20-1 and TRBJ1-1; perhaps TRBD1 as D (5 bases). Per germline, CDR1 DFQATT and CDR2 SNEGSKA (reference sequence). This CDR3 region has 11 residues.

The chain recombines TRBV12-5 with TRBJ2-1; 8 positions match TRBD1. V gave up 2 bases and J gave up 7 bases; unmatched junction bases: 10. Germline values: CDR1 LGHNT, CDR2 FRNRAP. The CDR3 consists of 16 residues. The CDR3 loop is CASGLPRQGTKNEQFF. The CDR3 bases are TGTGCTAGTGGTTTGCCAAGACAGGGGACAAAGAATGAGCAGTTCTTC.

The CDR3 region has the DNA TGCGCCAGCAGCCAAGATCGGAGAAGGAGGGTCGGGAGTTGGATGAGCAATCAGCCCCAGCATTTT. It yields the protein CASSQDRRRRVGSWMSNQPQHF. The rearrangement uses TRBV4-1 and TRBJ1-5; no definite D call. V gave up 0 bases and J gave up 1 base, with 28 bases separating them. The CDR3 length is 22 residues. Germline lookup yields CDR1 MGHRA and CDR2 YSYEKL.

DNA for the CDR3: TGTGCCAGCAGCCCCGGCAATTGGGATCAGCCCCAGCATTTT. This encodes CASSPGNWDQPQHF. The chain links TRBV7-9 to TRBJ1-5; the D is unclear. Germline V gene data show CDR1 as SEHNR and CDR2 as FQNEAQ (reference sequence). The CDR3 consists of 14 residues. V lost 5 bases, J lost 5 bases, and 13 bases lay in between.

The chain uses TRBV14 and TRBJ2-1, with D possibly TRBD2 on 6 matching bases. CDR3 length equals 18 residues. Trimming removed 0 bases from V and 2 bases from J, with 17 bases in between. Per the germline V gene, CDR1 is SGHDN and CDR2 is FVKESK. The CDR3 region has the DNA TGTGCCAGCAGCCAAGAGCCAGTGCTAGCGAAGACCTACAATGAGCAGTTCTTC. It translates to CASSQEPVLAKTYNEQFF.

V gene TRBV28 combines with J gene TRBJ1-2; tentatively, D is TRBD1 (6 bases). V lost 7 bases, J lost 2 bases, and 11 bases lay in between. The CDR3 length is 13 residues. CDR1 and CDR2 from the germline V gene are MDHEN and SYDVKM. The DNA of the CDR3 is TGTGCCAGCAAAGGGGGGCGCAACTATGGCTACACCTTC. This translates into CASKGGRNYGYTF.

The chain carries TRBV6-2 or TRBV6-3 and TRBJ2-1, with 13 positions matching TRBD2. The CDR3 is made up of 17 amino acids. Germline CDR1 is MNHEY and CDR2 is SVGEGT. Trimming took 0 bases from V and 7 from J; bases not matched to a gene: 6. CDR3 region: CASSYSAPTSGRNEQFF. Here the CDR3 DNA reads TGTGCCAGCAGTTACTCCGCCCCGACTAGCGGGAGGAATGAGCAGTTCTTC.

The genes are TRBV11-2 and TRBJ2-7; possibly TRBD1 or TRBD2 for D (5 bases each). CDR1 is SGHAT and CDR2 is FQNNGV in the germline V gene. Trimming removed 1 base from V and 4 bases from J, with 14 bases in between. There are 15 residues in the CDR3. The CDR3 loop reads CASSLVPGPMYEQYF. The CDR3, as DNA: TGTGCCAGCAGCTTAGTCCCGGGACCCATGTACGAGCAGTACTTC.

The V call is TRBV4-1, the J call TRBJ1-1, with D maybe TRBD1 (5 bases). The CDR3 length is 14 residues. Germline V gene data show CDR1 as MGHRA and CDR2 as YSYEKL. The V gene lost 0 bases and the J gene lost 10 bases, with 15 bases spanning the gap. CDR3 region: CASSQDGWDVGAFF. The CDR3 bases are TGCGCCAGCAGCCAAGACGGCTGGGACGTAGGAGCTTTCTTT.

The chain recombines TRBV2 with TRBJ2-7, with D perhaps TRBD1 (6 bases). The CDR3 consists of 13 residues. Trimming shortened V by 7 bases and J by 2 bases, and 12 bases separated the two germline ends. CDR1 is SNHLY, CDR2 FYNNEI, per germline. The CDR3 DNA sequence: TGTGCCAGCACCCGACAGGCGACCTACGAGCAGTACTTC. Protein sequence: CASTRQATYEQYF.

This clonotype occurred a few times. The V gene is TRBV4-1, the J gene TRBJ2-7, with no clear D. V lost 1 base and J 0 bases, leaving 10 bases between the germline ends. Germline V gene sequence: CDR1 MGHRA, CDR2 YSYEKL. The length of the CDR3 is 15 residues. The CDR3 coding sequence is TGCGCCAGCAGCCAAGCGCCGAAGAGCTCCTACGAGCAGTACTTC. Protein product: CASSQAPKSSYEQYF.

The chain carries TRBV12-3 or TRBV12-4 and TRBJ2-7; 10 nucleotides align to TRBD2. The J segment lost 1 base and the V segment lost 2 bases, leaving 5 bases of the junction unmatched. The CDR3 loop spans 16 amino acids. The CDR3 bases are TGTGCCAGCAGTTTAATGAGCGGGGGGGCTTCCTACGAGCAGTACTTC. Translating gives CASSLMSGGASYEQYF.